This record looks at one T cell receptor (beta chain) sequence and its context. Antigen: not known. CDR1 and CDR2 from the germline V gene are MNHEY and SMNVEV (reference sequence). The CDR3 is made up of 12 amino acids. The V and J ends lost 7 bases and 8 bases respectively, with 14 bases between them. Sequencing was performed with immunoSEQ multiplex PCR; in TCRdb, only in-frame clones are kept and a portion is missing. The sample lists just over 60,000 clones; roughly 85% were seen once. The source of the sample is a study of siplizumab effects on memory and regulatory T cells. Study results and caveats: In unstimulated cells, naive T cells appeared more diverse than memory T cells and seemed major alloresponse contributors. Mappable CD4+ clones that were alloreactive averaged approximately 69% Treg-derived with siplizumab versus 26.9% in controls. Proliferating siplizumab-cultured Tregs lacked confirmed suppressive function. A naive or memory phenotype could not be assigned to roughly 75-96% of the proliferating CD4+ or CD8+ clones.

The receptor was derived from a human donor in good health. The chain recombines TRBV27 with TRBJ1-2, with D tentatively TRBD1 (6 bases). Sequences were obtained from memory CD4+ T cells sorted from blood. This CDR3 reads CASTTGLEGYTF. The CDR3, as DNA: TGTGCCAGCACCACAGGGTTGGAAGGCTACACCTTC.